This T cell receptor (beta chain) appears in the sequencing data of a study of T cells in Graves' hyperthyroidism and ophthalmopathy. Study-level findings and limits: Most expanded thyroid clonotypes above 0.001 recurred in blood.

Using RNA transcripts as the source, TCR beta CDR3 regions were amplified. HTBI primers were employed in a first-round RT-PCR of the TCR CDR3. TCRdb re-derived calls from the multiplex PCR reads in MiXCR, one entry per CDR3 protein. In the table there are nearly 750,000 distinct CDR3 sequences, roughly a third of which are singletons. CDR3 length equals 12 residues. CDR1 is SGHVS, CDR2 FNYEAQ, per germline. For this clonotype: Its antigen remains unknown.

Hyperthyroidism, newly diagnosed and lasting under 2 months, affected patients aged 18 to 65. A patient was excluded if there was uncontrolled infection, other autoimmune disease, pregnancy or lactation. Every diagnosis used clinical symptoms, serum thyroxine and TRAb, thyroid ultrasound and orbital computed tomography. The TCR sequence derives from a woman aged 40 to 55 with Graves' hyperthyroidism. Source material: blood. This chain links TRBV7-6 with TRBJ2-5, with D unclear. The end of the DNA is better explained by TRBJ2-1, so the J call may be wrong. The CDR3 DNA is TGTGCCAGCAGCTCCAGGCGCAATGAGCAGTTCTTC. It yields the protein CASSSRRNEQFF.